These T cell receptor beta chains were read from a single sample in a study of blood T cell repertoires in COVID-19. The method was immunoSEQ multiplex PCR; TCRdb's version includes in-frame clones alone and lacks a portion of them. The profile shows 100,000 to 150,000 clones, about 89% of them singletons. Sequences were obtained from peripheral blood. All receptors come from a man aged 45-65 years with active COVID-19. CDR3s include the opening cysteine and the closing phenylalanine or tryptophan. D genes are given only for firm matches. Part of the rows lack a size; the others show once, few, many or a class for expanded clones.

CDR3nt	CDR3aa	j_gene	v_gene	d_gene	abundance
TGTGCCAGCAGGAGGGAGGCAGGGCTCCAAGAGACCCAGTACTTC	CASRREAGLQETQYF	TRBJ2-5	TRBV2	NA	once
TGCAGTGCTAGTGAAGGTCGGGATGGCTACACCTTC	CSASEGRDGYTF	TRBJ1-2	TRBV20-1	NA	NA
TGTGCCAGCAGCCAAGATCCCCTTCCAGATACGCAGTATTTT	CASSQDPLPDTQYF	TRBJ2-3	TRBV3-1/TRBV3-2	NA	NA
TGTGCCAGCAGCCAAGATAATTGGGCGGGAAAACTGTTTTTT	CASSQDNWAGKLFF	TRBJ1-4	TRBV3-1/TRBV3-2	NA	NA
TGTGCCAGCAGCTTAGGACTAGCAAAAGAGACCCAGTACTTC	CASSLGLAKETQYF	TRBJ2-5	TRBV7-9	TRBD2	NA
TGTGCCAGCAGCCAAGGACTAGCGGGGGGATCCACAGATACGCAGTATTTT	CASSQGLAGGSTDTQYF	TRBJ2-3	TRBV11-2	TRBD2	NA
TGTGCCAGTAGTTATGCAGGGAGACAGGGGAAAACCGGGGAGCTGTTTTTT	CASSYAGRQGKTGELFF	TRBJ2-2	TRBV19	TRBD1	NA
TGTGCCAGCATTCGCGAAGCTAACTATGGCTACACCTTC	CASIREANYGYTF	TRBJ1-2	TRBV12-3/TRBV12-4	NA	NA
TGTGCCAGCAGTGTCAGCAGGTTGAACACTGAAGCTTTCTTT	CASSVSRLNTEAFF	TRBJ1-1	TRBV11-3	NA	NA
TGTGCCAGCAGCTGGCGGGTCTACAATGAGCAGTTCTTC	CASSWRVYNEQFF	TRBJ2-1	TRBV11-2	NA	NA
TGTGCCAGCAGCTTCCAGGGTTATCGGGGCTACACCTTC	CASSFQGYRGYTF	TRBJ1-2	TRBV11-2	NA	NA
TGTGCCAGCAGTTACGAGCGGGGCCCCTACGAGCAGTACTTC	CASSYERGPYEQYF	TRBJ2-7	TRBV6-6	TRBD2	NA
TGTGCCAGCAGCTTCGCGGGACCGAATTCACCCCTCCACTTT	CASSFAGPNSPLHF	TRBJ1-6	TRBV11-2	NA	NA
TGTGCCAGCTCAGAGGGACAGGGCCGTGAAGCTTTCTTT	CASSEGQGREAFF	TRBJ1-1	TRBV18	TRBD1	NA
TGTGCCTTCACTAGCGGTGCTGGCACAGATACGCAGTATTTT	CAFTSGAGTDTQYF	TRBJ2-3	TRBV30	TRBD2	NA
TGTGCCAGTAGTTTCCAGGGCGGGGCCAACGTCCTGACTTTC	CASSFQGGANVLTF	TRBJ2-6	TRBV19	NA	NA
TGTGCCAGCAGCTACAGGGATGGGGAGACCCAGTACTTC	CASSYRDGETQYF	TRBJ2-5	TRBV2	NA	NA
TGTGCCAGCAGCTTACGATACTTGAGCAATCAGCCCCAGCATTTT	CASSLRYLSNQPQHF	TRBJ1-5	TRBV5-5	NA	once
TGTGCCAGCAGCCAAGCGGGACAGGGTAGTTATGGCTACACCTTC	CASSQAGQGSYGYTF	TRBJ1-2	TRBV3-1/TRBV3-2	TRBD1	NA
TGTGCCAGCAGCTCGCCGGGACTAGCGGGGGGGCAGGGAGATACGCAGTATTTT	CASSSPGLAGGQGDTQYF	TRBJ2-3	TRBV7-6	TRBD2	NA
TGCGCCAGCAGCCCTAAAGGGGACAGGGGGCTTGAGCAGTACTTC	CASSPKGDRGLEQYF	TRBJ2-7	TRBV4-1	TRBD1	NA
TGTGCCAGCAGCCAAGAGATTCAGGCCACAGATACGCAGTATTTT	CASSQEIQATDTQYF	TRBJ2-3	TRBV4-2	NA	once
TGTGCCAGTTCCTACGGGGATACGCAGTATTTT	CASSYGDTQYF	TRBJ2-3	TRBV6-5	NA	NA
TGCGCCAGCAGCCAAGATCGACACCCAAACAATGAGCAGTTCTTC	CASSQDRHPNNEQFF	TRBJ2-1	TRBV4-1	NA	NA
TGTGCCAGCAGCTCGATGGGTCAGGTCGTGGAGACCCAGTACTTC	CASSSMGQVVETQYF	TRBJ2-5	TRBV7-9	NA	NA